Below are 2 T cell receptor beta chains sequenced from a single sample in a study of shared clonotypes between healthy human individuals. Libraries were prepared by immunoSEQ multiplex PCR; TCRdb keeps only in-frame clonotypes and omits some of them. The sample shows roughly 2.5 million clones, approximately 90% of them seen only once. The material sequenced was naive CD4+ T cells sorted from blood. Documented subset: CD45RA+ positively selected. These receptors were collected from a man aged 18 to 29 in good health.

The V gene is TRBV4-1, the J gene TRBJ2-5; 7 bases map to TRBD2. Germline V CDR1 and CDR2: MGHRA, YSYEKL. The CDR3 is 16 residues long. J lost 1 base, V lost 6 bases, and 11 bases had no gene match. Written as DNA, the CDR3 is TGCGCCAGCAGACCGACGACTAGCCCCATCCAAGAGACCCAGTACTTC. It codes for CASRPTTSPIQETQYF.

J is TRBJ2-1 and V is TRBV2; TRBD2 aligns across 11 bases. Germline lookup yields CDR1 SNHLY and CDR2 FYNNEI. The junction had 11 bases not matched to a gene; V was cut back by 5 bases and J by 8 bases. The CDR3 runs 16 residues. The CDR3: CASSKKTSGGLDEQFF. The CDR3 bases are TGTGCCAGCAGTAAAAAAACTAGCGGGGGCCTCGATGAGCAGTTCTTC.